One and the same sample provided the 17 T cell receptor beta chains below, sequenced in a study of shared T cell receptors in the human thymus. Clones were sequenced by immunoSEQ multiplex PCR, and TCRdb holds only the in-frame ones, with some missing. The sample has hundreds of thousands of clones; roughly 88% are singletons. The sample also formed part of further work on human thymus T cells.

The sequenced sample was thymocytes. The source of these receptors is a boy in the first two years of life with a congenital heart defect.

This clone was observed once. The chain couples TRBV7-9 to TRBJ1-2, with 10 bases aligning to TRBD1. The CDR3 has 17 residues. The germline gives CDR1 SEHNR, CDR2 FQNEAQ (reference sequence). V lost 0 bases, J lost 2 bases, and 6 bases stayed unmatched. CDR3 nucleotides: TGTGCCAGCAGCTTAGCAGGTTTGGGACAGGGGAACTATGGCTACACCTTC. This codes for CASSLAGLGQGNYGYTF.

This chain connects TRBV5-1 to TRBJ2-7; 14 bases align to TRBD2. CDR3 size: 16 residues. V trimming: 1 base; J trimming: 6 bases; junction bases outside the gene matches: 6. Germline values: CDR1 SGHRS, CDR2 YFSETQ. CDR3 nucleotide sequence: TGCGCCAGCAGCTTGCGGACTAGCGGGAGGCCCCCCGAGCAGTACTTC. Protein product: CASSLRTSGRPPEQYF. The full variable domain, with the rest looked up from reference TRBV5-1 and TRBJ2-7, is KAGVTQTPRYLIKTRGQQVTLSCSPISGHRSVSWYQQTPGQGLQFLFEYFSETQRNKGNFPGRFSGRQFSNSRSEMNVSTLELGDSALYLCASSLRTSGRPPEQYFGPGTRLTVT.

This chain uses TRBV27 with TRBJ2-2, with 9 bases aligning to TRBD2. The trim removed 7 bases at V and 5 bases at J, leaving 5 bases unmatched. CDR1 is MNHEY, CDR2 SMNVEV, per germline (reference sequence). This CDR3 region has 14 residues. CDR3 protein: CASMYLAGTGELFF. The CDR3 nucleotides are TGTGCCAGCATGTATCTAGCGGGAACCGGGGAGCTGTTTTTT.

This chain uses TRBV6-1 with TRBJ1-2, with TRBD1 as a possible D gene (6 bases). Germline V lookup: CDR1 MNHNS, CDR2 SASEGT. The V end was cut by 6 bases, the J end by 2 bases, with 10 bases between. The CDR3 length is 13 residues. CDR3 residues: CASSTGKNYGYTF. DNA for the CDR3: TGTGCCAGCAGCACAGGGAAAAACTATGGCTACACCTTC.

J is TRBJ2-7 and V is TRBV19; TRBD1 aligns across 9 bases. The CDR3 is 17 residues long. Trimming took 6 bases from V and 2 from J; bases not matched to a gene: 14. The germline V gene has CDR1 LNHDA and CDR2 SQIVND (reference sequence). The CDR3 sequence: CASSLGLTGGPPYEQYF. The CDR3 coding sequence is TGTGCCAGTAGCCTCGGGCTGACAGGGGGTCCTCCCTACGAGCAGTACTTC. The variable domain in full, with the rest retrieved from reference TRBV19 and TRBJ2-7, is DGGITQSPKYLFRKEGQNVTLSCEQNLNHDAMYWYRQDPGQGLRLIYYSQIVNDFQKGDIAEGYSVSREKKESFPLTVTSAQKNPTAFYLCASSLGLTGGPPYEQYFGPGTRLTVT.

For the CDR3, the DNA is TGTGCCAGCCATATCGGAGGGGGCCCTGAGCAGTTCTTC. It yields the protein CASHIGGGPEQFF. The V and J genes are TRBV2 and TRBJ2-1; a weak D match, TRBD1 (7 bases). Germline V CDR1 and CDR2: SNHLY, FYNNEI. This CDR3 comprises 13 residues. The germline V and J ends were trimmed by 8 bases and 9 bases, with 17 bases remaining between them.

The chain has TRBV28 and TRBJ2-7; the D gene is possibly TRBD1 (6 bases). Germline CDR1 reads MDHEN; CDR2 reads SYDVKM. The V end was cut by 6 bases, the J end by 7 bases, with 13 bases between. This CDR3 has 12 amino acids. The CDR3 reads CASSHPRGEQYF. The CDR3 DNA reads TGTGCCAGCAGCCACCCCAGGGGTGAGCAGTACTTC.

This clone was seen a few times. The chain links TRBV2 to TRBJ1-3; D possibly corresponds to TRBD1 (5 bases). V was shortened by 6 bases and J by 0 bases, with 12 bases between the two germline ends. Germline CDR1 SNHLY, CDR2 FYNNEI. The CDR3 is 15 amino acids. CDR3 nucleotide sequence: TGTGCCAGCAGCGCCGACAGTAACTCTGGAAACACCATATATTTT. Translation: CASSADSNSGNTIYF.

CDR3 sequence (DNA): TGTGCCAGCAGCTTTACCGGGGGGGGACAGCCCCAGCATTTT. Its protein product is CASSFTGGGQPQHF. The chain links TRBV7-9 to TRBJ1-5, with D possibly being TRBD1 (5 bases). Per the germline V gene, CDR1 is SEHNR and CDR2 is FQNEAQ (reference sequence). This CDR3 spans 14 amino acids. Trimming took off 3 bases at V and 7 bases at J, with 13 bases between the two ends.

The chain joins TRBV27 to TRBJ2-2, with D perhaps matching TRBD1 (5 bases). V lost 5 bases and J 6 bases, leaving 13 bases between the germline ends. The CDR3 is 14 amino acids. Germline V gene data show CDR1 as MNHEY and CDR2 as SMNVEV (reference sequence). The CDR3 protein is CASSHTGSPGELFF. The CDR3 nucleotides read TGTGCCAGCAGTCACACAGGATCCCCCGGGGAGCTGTTTTTT.

Written as DNA, the CDR3 is TGCAGCGTTGAAGATCCGCTAGCGGGAGGGCCGGGAAAAAACATTCAGTACTTC. Translated: CSVEDPLAGGPGKNIQYF. The rearrangement uses TRBV29-1 and TRBJ2-4, with 12 bases aligning to TRBD2. Germline lookup yields CDR1 SQVTM and CDR2 ANQGSEA. CDR3 size: 18 residues. Trimming removed 0 bases from V and 4 bases from J; junction bases left unmatched: 10.

The CDR3 region has the DNA TGCGCCAGCAATTCGTCCTCTAACTATGGCTACACCTTC. Translated, it gives CASNSSSNYGYTF. The chain uses TRBV5-1 and TRBJ1-2; D is undetermined. The length of the CDR3 is 13 residues. Germline V gene sequence: CDR1 SGHRS, CDR2 YFSETQ. V was cut by 6 bases and J by 0 bases, with 9 bases left in between.

The genes are TRBV7-6 and TRBJ1-4; D gene unclear. Between the trimmed V and J ends, which lost 6 bases and 0 bases, there was a span of 8 bases. Germline V lookup: CDR1 SGHVS, CDR2 FNYEAQ. The CDR3 loop spans 14 amino acids. The DNA of the CDR3 is TGTGCCAGCAGTTCCTATGCAACTAATGAAAAACTGTTTTTT. Its protein product is CASSSYATNEKLFF.

The chain is built from TRBV7-9 and TRBJ2-3, with 13 bases lining up with TRBD2. This CDR3 has 15 residues. Trimming took 5 bases from V and 4 from J; bases not matched to a gene: 3. Germline values: CDR1 SEHNR, CDR2 FQNEAQ (reference sequence). The CDR3 sequence is CASSMGLAGSDTQYF. For the CDR3, the DNA is TGTGCCAGCAGCATGGGACTAGCGGGATCAGATACGCAGTATTTT.

The chain carries TRBV28 and TRBJ2-1; 10 bases are shared with TRBD2. V dropped 1 base and J dropped 2; count of bases not matched to a gene: 2. The length of the CDR3 is 16 residues. Germline CDR1 is MDHEN and CDR2 is SYDVKM. CDR3 in amino acids: CASSLSSGRAYNEQFF. As DNA, the CDR3 is TGTGCCAGCAGTTTATCGAGCGGGAGGGCCTACAATGAGCAGTTCTTC.

As to this clone: Relative to the germline gene, one junction end is altered; a read error may explain this. The rearrangement uses TRBV7-7 and TRBJ2-5, with 11 bases fitting TRBD1. The germline V gene has CDR1 SSHAT and CDR2 FNYEAQ (reference sequence). The CDR3 runs to 17 residues. This CDR3 reads CASSPRRDRGGQETQYF. The CDR3 DNA reads as TGTGCTAGCAGCCCGCGACGGGACAGGGGGGGGCAAGAGACCCAGTACTTC.

The chain is built from TRBV27 and TRBJ1-3, with TRBD1 identical over 7 bases. This CDR3 comprises 17 residues. Trimming removed 3 bases from V and 4 bases from J; junction bases left unmatched: 12. Germline CDR1 MNHEY, CDR2 SMNVEV (reference sequence). In nucleotides, the CDR3 is TGTGCCAGCAGTTTGCGGGGACAGAATAAGCCCGGAAACACCATATATTTT. Translation: CASSLRGQNKPGNTIYF.